Listed here are 26 T cell receptor beta chains from one sample, sequenced in a study of shared clonotypes between healthy human individuals. Positive CCR7 selection of CD45RO-negative cells yielded the naive CD8 cells, and terminally differentiated effector memory CD45RA+ cells were excluded. Assay used: immunoSEQ multiplex PCR; TCRdb lists only in-frame clones, some missing. The sample contains about 2 million clones, roughly 94% of which appear only once. The sequenced sample was naive CD8+ T cells sorted from blood. These receptors all come from a man younger than 35 in good health.

This rearrangement joins TRBV7-9 to TRBJ2-7, with 9 bases that match TRBD2. V was clipped by 5 bases and J by 7 bases; unmatched bases: 9. This CDR3 spans 14 amino acids. Germline V gene data show CDR1 as SEHNR and CDR2 as FQNEAQ (reference sequence). CDR3 DNA sequence: TGTGCCAGCAGCCCCGGGACTAGCAGAGAGGAGCAGTACTTC. This encodes CASSPGTSREEQYF.

The chain employs TRBV6-5 and TRBJ2-7; D is possibly TRBD2 (7 bases). V lost 7 bases, J lost 3 bases, and 19 bases lay in between. The CDR3 length is 15 residues. Germline CDR1 MNHEY, CDR2 SVGAGI. The CDR3, as DNA: TGTGCCAGCACCCACGGGGAGGGGGTAGACTACGAGCAGTACTTC. Translated: CASTHGEGVDYEQYF.

A note on this clone: The same CDR3 is also encoded by other DNA sequences in this sample. V gene TRBV7-6 combines with J gene TRBJ2-3; 7 positions match TRBD1. CDR1 SGHVS and CDR2 FNYEAQ come from the germline V gene. CDR3 length: 13 residues. The trim removed 3 bases at V and 4 bases at J, leaving 1 base unmatched. This CDR3 reads CASSLGQSDTQYF. CDR3 bases: TGTGCCAGCAGCTTGGGACAGTCAGATACGCAGTATTTT.

The chain employs TRBV10-3 and TRBJ2-7; D possibly corresponds to TRBD2 (6 bases). The V and J ends lost 10 bases and 3 bases respectively, with 16 bases between them. Per germline, CDR1 ENHRY and CDR2 SYGVKD. The CDR3 runs to 13 residues. The CDR3 DNA reads TGTGCCAGTTCCGGGACTTCTAGCTACGAGCAGTACTTC. Translated, it gives CASSGTSSYEQYF.

J is TRBJ1-2 and V is TRBV23-1, with D tentatively TRBD1 (5 bases). TRBV23-1 is designated an ORF whose function remains uncertain. The ends were cut back, 0 bases at V and 2 bases at J, with 10 bases in the middle. The CDR3 loop spans 15 amino acids. This CDR3 is CASSQSGRKNYGYTF. Here the CDR3 DNA reads TGCGCCAGCAGTCAATCGGGGCGGAAAAACTATGGCTACACCTTC.

The V gene is TRBV19, the J gene TRBJ1-1; possibly TRBD1 for D (5 bases). The V end lost 11 bases, the J end lost 3 bases, and 10 bases lay between the germline ends. The CDR3 contains 11 residues. Germline CDR1 reads LNHDA; CDR2 reads SQIVND (reference sequence). The DNA for the CDR3 is TGTGCCTGGGGACCCCACACTGAAGCTTTCTTT. Translated, it gives CAWGPHTEAFF.

A note on this clone: Other DNA sequences of this sample code for an identical CDR3. The J gene is TRBJ2-7, the V gene TRBV28, with D perhaps matching TRBD1 (6 bases). Between the trimmed V and J ends, which lost 3 bases and 2 bases, there was a span of 11 bases. CDR1 and CDR2 from the germline V gene are MDHEN and SYDVKM. The CDR3 extends over 14 amino acids. For the CDR3, the DNA is TGTGCCAGCAGTTTTGGCAGGGGAACCTACGAGCAGTACTTC. Encoded protein: CASSFGRGTYEQYF.

J is TRBJ2-2 and V is TRBV9, with 9 bases fitting TRBD1. The CDR3 extends over 18 amino acids. V trimming: 4 bases; J trimming: 5 bases; junction bases outside the gene matches: 15. Germline values: CDR1 SGDLS, CDR2 YYNGEE. The CDR3 reads CASSTLRDRDLQTGELFF. The CDR3 DNA reads as TGTGCCAGCAGCACCCTAAGGGACAGGGACCTCCAGACCGGGGAGCTGTTTTTT.

The rearrangement uses TRBV11-2 and TRBJ2-7; 7 bases map to TRBD1. Per the germline V gene, CDR1 is SGHAT and CDR2 is FQNNGV. Trimming at V came to 4 bases and at J to 5 bases, leaving 2 bases not matched to a gene. The CDR3 is 12 amino acids. The DNA for the CDR3 is TGTGCCAGCAGCTCGACAGGGAACGAGCAGTACTTC. Its protein product is CASSSTGNEQYF.

A single count supports this clone. The V call is TRBV6-5, the J call TRBJ1-2; D perhaps matches TRBD1 (6 bases). In germline, CDR1 is MNHEY, CDR2 SVGAGI. V was clipped by 4 bases and J by 4 bases, with 16 bases between them. The CDR3 runs to 15 residues. CDR3 sequence: CASSFAMGAIYGYTF. CDR3 DNA sequence: TGTGCCAGCAGTTTCGCCATGGGGGCGATCTATGGCTACACCTTC.

The chain is built from TRBV29-1 and TRBJ2-7, with TRBD1 identical over 8 bases. With V trimmed by 7 bases and J by 2 bases, 7 bases remained unmatched. CDR1 and CDR2 from the germline V gene are SQVTM and ANQGSEA. The CDR3 length is 13 residues. CDR3 bases: TGCAGCGCTTGGGCAGGGGGCACCTACGAGCAGTACTTC. This translates into CSAWAGGTYEQYF.

V and J are TRBV9 and TRBJ2-1; D is perhaps TRBD1 (6 bases). Deletions cut 0 bases from V and 8 bases from J, with 15 bases between. The CDR3 loop spans 15 amino acids. CDR1 and CDR2 (germline): SGDLS, YYNGEE. Here the CDR3 reads CASSVEGVEIDEQFF. The CDR3, as DNA: TGTGCCAGCAGCGTAGAGGGGGTTGAGATCGATGAGCAGTTCTTC.

As to this clone: The same CDR3 also results from other DNA sequences found in this sample. The chain joins TRBV5-6 to TRBJ2-7, with TRBD1 identical over 8 bases. Germline V gives CDR1 SGHDT, CDR2 YYEEEE. Trimming cost V 0 bases and J 4 bases; bases outside gene matches: 3. This CDR3 has 14 amino acids. This CDR3 reads CASSLGQGLYEQYF. As DNA, the CDR3 is TGTGCCAGCAGCTTGGGACAGGGGTTGTACGAGCAGTACTTC.

The chain uses TRBV15 and TRBJ1-5; no firm D call. This CDR3 contains 16 residues. Germline CDR1 LNHNV, CDR2 YYDKDF (reference sequence). The ends were cut back, 0 bases at V and 1 base at J, with 10 bases in the middle. CDR3 loop: CATSRESLGSNQPQHF. DNA for the CDR3: TGTGCCACCAGCAGAGAATCCCTTGGCAGCAATCAGCCCCAGCATTTT.

This chain joins TRBV2 and TRBJ2-2; the match to TRBD1 covers 8 bases. Germline lookup yields CDR1 SNHLY and CDR2 FYNNEI. This CDR3 spans 17 amino acids. The V gene end was trimmed by 3 bases and the J gene end by 4 bases; junction bases not matched to a gene: 10. The CDR3 protein is CASSEQDREPPTGELFF. The CDR3 region has the DNA TGTGCCAGCAGTGAGCAGGACAGGGAGCCTCCCACCGGGGAGCTGTTTTTT.

Only one count was recorded for this clone. V usage is TRBV9 and J usage is TRBJ2-7; 11 bases align to TRBD2. V lost 2 bases, J lost 7 bases, and 5 bases stayed unmatched. Germline CDR1 and CDR2: SGDLS and YYNGEE. This CDR3 spans 14 amino acids. The CDR3 reads CASSVSGGAEEQYF. In DNA form, the CDR3 reads TGTGCCAGCAGCGTTAGCGGGGGGGCAGAGGAGCAGTACTTC.

This clone was seen a handful of times. For the CDR3, the DNA is TGTGCCAGCAGTTACTCTGGCAGGGGGAGCTCCTACGAGCAGTACTTC. Translation: CASSYSGRGSSYEQYF. The chain joins TRBV6-5 to TRBJ2-7; 7 positions match TRBD1. Germline V gene lookup returns CDR1 MNHEY and CDR2 SVGAGI. J lost 0 bases, V lost 0 bases, and 5 bases had no gene match. The CDR3 is 16 amino acids.

This chain links TRBV6-1 with TRBJ2-7; TRBD1 agrees at 7 bases. This CDR3 region has 14 residues. Trimming removed 3 bases from V and 3 bases from J; junction bases left unmatched: 5. The germline V gene encodes CDR1 MNHNS and CDR2 SASEGT. The DNA of the CDR3 is TGTGCCAGCAGTGATTCGACAGGGTTCTACGAGCAGTACTTC. It yields the protein CASSDSTGFYEQYF.

The V and J genes are TRBV4-1 and TRBJ2-3; D might be TRBD1 (6 bases). CDR1 MGHRA and CDR2 YSYEKL come from the germline V gene. V lost 0 bases and J lost 2, with 21 bases in between. The CDR3 is 19 amino acids. CDR3 DNA: TGCGCCAGCAGCCAAGATGCGTACAAAGGACAGAATCCCACAGATACGCAGTATTTT. It specifies CASSQDAYKGQNPTDTQYF.

This chain joins TRBV5-6 and TRBJ2-7; the match to TRBD2 covers 9 bases. The germline CDR1 and CDR2 sequences are SGHDT and YYEEEE. This CDR3 comprises 14 residues. The ends lost 5 bases at V and 4 bases at J; junction bases unmatched: 7. The CDR3 loop reads CASSPRTSDYEQYF. The DNA for the CDR3 is TGTGCCAGCAGTCCTAGGACTAGCGATTACGAGCAGTACTTC. Full variable domain (missing parts from reference TRBV5-6 and TRBJ2-7): DAGVTQSPTHLIKTRGQQVTLRCSPKSGHDTVSWYQQALGQGPQFIFQYYEEEERQRGNFPDRFSGHQFPNYSSELNVNALLLGDSALYLCASSPRTSDYEQYFGPGTRLTVT.

The genes are TRBV5-6 and TRBJ1-2; no clear D gene. The CDR3 is made up of 13 amino acids. Germline lookup yields CDR1 SGHDT and CDR2 YYEEEE. V lost 10 bases to trimming and J lost 7 bases, with 20 bases between them. CDR3 region: CASRDQARVGYTF. Written as DNA, the CDR3 is TGTGCCTCCCGTGATCAGGCTAGGGTTGGCTACACCTTC.

This chain connects TRBV4-3 to TRBJ2-2, with a possible D match to TRBD2 (5 bases). The CDR3 sequence is 18 residues long. Germline CDR1 reads LGHNA; CDR2 reads YSLEER. With 0 bases removed from V and 4 bases from J, the gap between germline ends came to 18 bases. The CDR3 sequence is CASSQDDNGYEGTGELFF. CDR3 sequence (DNA): TGCGCCAGCAGCCAAGATGATAACGGCTACGAGGGCACCGGGGAGCTGTTTTTT.

The rearrangement links TRBV5-1 to TRBJ2-7; TRBD1 or TRBD2 may be the D gene (5 bases each). The CDR3 loop spans 15 amino acids. Germline CDR1 is SGHRS and CDR2 is YFSETQ. Trimming took off 7 bases at V and 2 bases at J, with 19 bases between the two ends. The chain's CDR3 is CASALLWDVPYEQYF. The DNA of the CDR3 is TGCGCCAGCGCCCTTTTATGGGACGTCCCCTACGAGCAGTACTTC.

The chain recombines TRBV7-2 with TRBJ1-5; no clear D. CDR3 length: 16 residues. Germline CDR1 SGHTA, CDR2 FQGNSA. V lost 1 base to trimming and J lost 2 bases, with 12 bases between them. The CDR3 DNA sequence: TGTGCCAGCAGCTTAGGGGGTTACACAGGCAATCAGCCCCAGCATTTT. Its translation is CASSLGGYTGNQPQHF.

This chain links TRBV7-9 with TRBJ2-3, with 7 bases matching TRBD2. Losses at the gene ends were 5 bases for V and 0 bases for J; bases not matched to a gene: 5. There are 15 residues in the CDR3. Germline-derived CDR1 and CDR2 are SEHNR and FQNEAQ (reference sequence). CDR3 amino acids: CASSPPGGSTDTQYF. Here the CDR3 DNA reads TGTGCCAGCAGCCCACCCGGGGGGAGCACAGATACGCAGTATTTT.

The DNA for the CDR3 is TGTGCCAGCAGCCATTGGTGGGACACAGATACGCAGTATTTT. This sequence encodes CASSHWWDTDTQYF. The chain couples TRBV14 to TRBJ2-3, with D uncertain. Trimming took 3 bases from V and 2 from J, leaving 9 bases between them. CDR3 length: 14 amino acids. From germline, CDR1 is SGHDN and CDR2 FVKESK. Complete variable domain (other parts from reference TRBV14 and TRBJ2-3): EAGVTQFPSHSVIEKGQTVTLRCDPISGHDNLYWYRRVMGKEIKFLLHFVKESKQDESGMPNNRFLAERTGGTYSTLKVQPAELEDSGVYFCASSHWWDTDTQYFGPGTRLTVL.